This passage covers 5 T cell receptor beta chains from one sample sequenced in a study of blood T cell repertoires in COVID-19 (dated by TCRdb to 2018 to 2021). To prepare the library, the immunoSEQ multiplex PCR assay was applied. In its TCRdb copy, this immuneACCESS table keeps in-frame sequences only and misses some clones. Where compared with another copy, unresolved V genes explain less than half of these, and the others have no known cause. The sample data list around 270,000 clones, and around nine tenths of these were observed just once. The ten largest clones add up to approximately 9.8% of the sample. What was sequenced was peripheral blood. The receptors stem from a man aged 35 to 55 who had recovered from COVID-19.

This clone was seen only a few times. The J gene is TRBJ1-5, the V gene TRBV2; D is ambiguous. Per the germline V gene, CDR1 is SNHLY and CDR2 is FYNNEI. The CDR3 contains 15 residues. V lost 3 bases and J lost 0, with 9 bases in between. CDR3 DNA: TGTGCCAGCAGTGATCGAGGAAATAGCAATCAGCCCCAGCATTTT. Its translation is CASSDRGNSNQPQHF.

The chain employs TRBV7-9 and TRBJ1-5; 7 bases agree with TRBD1. The germline V gene encodes CDR1 SEHNR and CDR2 FQNEAQ (reference sequence). V trimming: 4 bases; J trimming: 0 bases; junction bases outside the gene matches: 9. The CDR3 covers 17 residues. Here the CDR3 reads CASSSYRGRDSNQPQHF. Written as DNA, the CDR3 is TGTGCCAGCAGCTCTTACAGGGGAAGAGATAGCAATCAGCCCCAGCATTTT.

J is TRBJ2-2 and V is TRBV10-3; D gene uncertain. Per germline, CDR1 ENHRY and CDR2 SYGVKD. Trimming stripped 3 bases from V and 0 bases from J, with 8 bases between. CDR3 length: 15 residues. CDR3 region: CAISETDSNTGELFF. CDR3 coding DNA: TGTGCCATCAGTGAAACCGACTCGAACACCGGGGAGCTGTTTTTT.

This chain uses TRBV12-5 with TRBJ1-1; possible D gene TRBD1, 6 bases. The V gene lost 4 bases and the J gene lost 5 bases, with 17 bases spanning the gap. Germline values: CDR1 LGHNT, CDR2 FRNRAP. The length of the CDR3 is 15 residues. DNA for the CDR3: TGTGCTAGTGGTTCTATCGATCAGGGGAGAACTGAAGCTTTCTTT. It yields the protein CASGSIDQGRTEAFF.

The rearrangement links TRBV12-3 or TRBV12-4 to TRBJ2-7; TRBD2 is a possible D gene (5 bases). V shed 5 bases and J shed 3 bases, with 8 bases lying between them. The CDR3 contains 12 residues. Written as DNA, the CDR3 is TGTGCCAGCAGTCCACTAGGCTACGAGCAGTACTTC. Translating gives CASSPLGYEQYF.